This T cell receptor beta chain was profiled in a study of T cells in Graves' hyperthyroidism and ophthalmopathy. The CDR3 covers 16 residues. In germline, CDR1 is KGHSH, CDR2 LQKENI. The V end lost 6 bases, the J end lost 0 bases, and 17 bases lay between the germline ends. Notes on the study in general: Most expanded thyroid clonotypes above 0.001 also appeared in blood.

In its sample, this clonotype was seen many times. Antigen specificity is unknown. Diagnosing involved the use of clinical symptoms, serum thyroxine and TRAb, thyroid ultrasound and orbital computed tomography. Template material for amplifying TCR beta CDR3 regions consisted of RNA transcripts. A first-round RT-PCR of the TCR CDR3 used the HTBI primer set. One entry per CDR3 protein results from TCRdb running MiXCR on the multiplex PCR reads. In the table there are more than 250,000 distinct CDR3 sequences, around 15% of which are singletons. The sequencing input was blood. The TCR sequence derives from a woman between 45 and 65 years old with Graves' hyperthyroidism that later progressed to Graves' ophthalmopathy. This chain links TRBV18 with TRBJ1-1, with D possibly TRBD1 on 5 matching bases. CDR3 sequence: CASSIIRRDVNTEAFF. The CDR3 region has the DNA TGTGCCAGCTCCATTATCAGGCGGGACGTGAACACTGAAGCTTTCTTT.